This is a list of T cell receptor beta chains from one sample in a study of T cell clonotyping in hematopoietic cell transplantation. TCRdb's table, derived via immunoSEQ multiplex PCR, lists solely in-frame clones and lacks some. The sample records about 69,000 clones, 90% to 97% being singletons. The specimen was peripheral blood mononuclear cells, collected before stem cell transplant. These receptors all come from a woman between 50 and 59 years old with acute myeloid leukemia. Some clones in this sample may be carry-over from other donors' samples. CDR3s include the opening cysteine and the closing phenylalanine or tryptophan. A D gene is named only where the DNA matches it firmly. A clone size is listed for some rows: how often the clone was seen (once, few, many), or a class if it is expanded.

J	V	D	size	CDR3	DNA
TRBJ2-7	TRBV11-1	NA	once	CASSHTIATEQYF	TGTGCCAGCAGCCATACTATAGCTACCGAGCAGTACTTC
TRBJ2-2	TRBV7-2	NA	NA	CASSLSLVTAGELFF	TGTGCCAGCAGCTTAAGTTTAGTTACGGCCGGGGAGCTGTTTTTT
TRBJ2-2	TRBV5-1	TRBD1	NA	CASSLGDRGDTGELFF	TGCGCCAGCAGCTTGGGTGACAGGGGGGACACCGGGGAGCTGTTTTTT
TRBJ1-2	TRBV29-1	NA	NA	CSVDGGYGYTF	TGCAGCGTCGACGGAGGCTATGGCTACACCTTC
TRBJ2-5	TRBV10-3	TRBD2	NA	CAISDPKGLEETQYF	TGTGCCATCAGTGACCCCAAAGGACTAGAAGAGACCCAGTACTTC
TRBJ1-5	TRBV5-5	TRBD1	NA	CASSLVWDRDQPQHF	TGTGCCAGCAGCTTGGTCTGGGACAGGGACCAGCCCCAGCATTTT
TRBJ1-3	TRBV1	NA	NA	CTSSGRNTIYF	TGCACCAGCAGCGGGAGGAACACCATATATTTT
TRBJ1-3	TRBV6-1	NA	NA	CASSESLAGNTIYF	TGTGCCAGCAGTGAATCTCTGGCCGGAAACACCATATATTTT
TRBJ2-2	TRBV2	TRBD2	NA	CASRPLMRREWGGELFF	TGTGCCAGCAGGCCCCTCATGCGGCGGGAGTGGGGCGGGGAGCTGTTTTTT
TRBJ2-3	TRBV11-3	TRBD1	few	CASSNRGGTDTQYF	TGTGCCAGCAGCAACAGGGGGGGCACAGATACGCAGTATTTT
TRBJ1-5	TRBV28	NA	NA	CASSGQYSNQPQHF	TGTGCCAGCAGTGGGCAGTATAGCAATCAGCCCCAGCATTTT
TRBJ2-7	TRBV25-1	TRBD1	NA	CASSGTRDRLSYEQYF	TGTGCCAGCAGTGGGACTCGGGACAGACTCTCCTACGAGCAGTACTTC
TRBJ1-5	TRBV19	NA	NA	CASSIGVSNQPQHF	TGTGCCAGTAGTATAGGGGTTAGCAATCAGCCCCAGCATTTT
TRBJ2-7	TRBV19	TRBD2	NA	CASSMGLAGDYEQYF	TGTGCCAGTAGTATGGGACTAGCGGGGGATTACGAGCAGTACTTC
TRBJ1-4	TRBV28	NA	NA	CASSLDGGGRKTVF	TGTGCCAGCAGCCTGGACGGAGGGGGGCGAAAAACTGTTTTT
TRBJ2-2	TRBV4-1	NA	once	CASSPGLQAGQYTGELFF	TGCGCCAGCAGCCCTGGCCTCCAGGCCGGACAGTACACCGGGGAGCTGTTTTTT
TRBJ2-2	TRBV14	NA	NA	CASSPIRGPPGELFF	TGTGCCAGCAGTCCTATACGGGGGCCCCCCGGGGAGCTGTTTTTT
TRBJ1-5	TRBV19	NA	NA	CASTDRGYSNQPQHF	TGTGCCAGTACCGATCGGGGTTATAGCAATCAGCCCCAGCATTTT
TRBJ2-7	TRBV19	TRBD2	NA	CASGQGTSGGKQYF	TGTGCCAGTGGCCAAGGGACTAGCGGGGGCAAGCAGTACTTC
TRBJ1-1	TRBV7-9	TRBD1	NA	CASSPVPGQFPNTEAFF	TGTGCCAGCAGCCCAGTCCCGGGACAGTTCCCGAACACTGAAGCTTTCTTT
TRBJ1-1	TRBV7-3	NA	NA	CASSLGGTANTEAFF	TGTGCCAGCAGCTTAGGGGGGACGGCGAACACTGAAGCTTTCTTT
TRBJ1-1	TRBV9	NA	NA	CASSAQPQLRTEAFF	TGTGCCAGCAGCGCTCAGCCCCAACTTCGAACTGAAGCTTTCTTT
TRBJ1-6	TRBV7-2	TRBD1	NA	CASSLEDRGRNILHF	TGTGCCAGCAGCCTCGAAGACAGGGGGCGGAACATACTCCACTTT
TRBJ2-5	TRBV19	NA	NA	CASRSGVRFQETQYF	TGTGCCAGTAGGTCGGGGGTGAGGTTCCAAGAGACCCAGTACTTC
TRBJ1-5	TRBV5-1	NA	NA	CASSPYGRYDQPQHF	TGCGCCAGCAGCCCCTATGGACGGTATGATCAGCCCCAGCATTTT
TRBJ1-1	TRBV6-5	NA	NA	CASSYVSNTEAFF	TGTGCCAGCAGTTACGTGTCTAACACTGAAGCTTTCTTT
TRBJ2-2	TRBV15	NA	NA	CATSREVAGNTGELFF	TGTGCCACCAGCAGAGAGGTTGCGGGTAACACCGGGGAGCTGTTTTTT